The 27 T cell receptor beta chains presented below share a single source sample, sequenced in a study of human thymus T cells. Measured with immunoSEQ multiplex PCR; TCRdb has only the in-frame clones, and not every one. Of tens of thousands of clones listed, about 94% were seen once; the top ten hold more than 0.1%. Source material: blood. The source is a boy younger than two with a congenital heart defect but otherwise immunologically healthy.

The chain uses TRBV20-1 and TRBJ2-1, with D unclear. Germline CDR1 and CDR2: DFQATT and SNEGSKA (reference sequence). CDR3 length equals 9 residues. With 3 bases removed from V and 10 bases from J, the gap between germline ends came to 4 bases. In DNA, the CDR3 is TGCAGTGCTAGGGAGGAGCAGTTCTTC. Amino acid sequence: CSAREEQFF.

As DNA, the CDR3 is TGTGCCAGCAGCCAAGTACTGGGAGAGACCCAGTACTTC. Encoded protein: CASSQVLGETQYF. The chain uses TRBV4-2 and TRBJ2-5, with no clear D. This CDR3 region has 13 residues. In germline, CDR1 is LGHNA, CDR2 YNFKEQ. V was clipped by 1 base and J by 4 bases, with 7 bases between them.

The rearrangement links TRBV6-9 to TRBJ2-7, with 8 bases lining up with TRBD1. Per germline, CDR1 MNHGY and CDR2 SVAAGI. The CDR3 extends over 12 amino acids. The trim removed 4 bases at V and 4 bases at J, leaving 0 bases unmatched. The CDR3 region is CASSWTGYEQYF. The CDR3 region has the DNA TGTGCCAGCAGTTGGACAGGGTACGAGCAGTACTTC.

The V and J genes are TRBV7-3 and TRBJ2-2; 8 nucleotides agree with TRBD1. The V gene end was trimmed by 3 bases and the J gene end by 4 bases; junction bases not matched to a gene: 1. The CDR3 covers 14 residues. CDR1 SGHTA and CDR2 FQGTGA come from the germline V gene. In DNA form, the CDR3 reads TGTGCCAGCAGCTTCCAGGGGGCCACCGGGGAGCTGTTTTTT. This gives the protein CASSFQGATGELFF.

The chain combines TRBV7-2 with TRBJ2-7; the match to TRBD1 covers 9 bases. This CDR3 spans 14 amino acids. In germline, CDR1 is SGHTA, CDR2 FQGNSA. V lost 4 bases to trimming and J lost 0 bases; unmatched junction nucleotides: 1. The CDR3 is CASSWDRDSYEQYF. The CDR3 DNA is TGTGCCAGCAGCTGGGACAGGGACTCCTACGAGCAGTACTTC. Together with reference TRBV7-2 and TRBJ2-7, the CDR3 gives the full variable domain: GAGVSQSPSNKVTEKGKDVELRCDPISGHTALYWYRQSLGQGLEFLIYFQGNSAPDKSGLPSDRFSAERTGGSVSTLTIQRTQQEDSAVYLCASSWDRDSYEQYFGPGTRLTVT.

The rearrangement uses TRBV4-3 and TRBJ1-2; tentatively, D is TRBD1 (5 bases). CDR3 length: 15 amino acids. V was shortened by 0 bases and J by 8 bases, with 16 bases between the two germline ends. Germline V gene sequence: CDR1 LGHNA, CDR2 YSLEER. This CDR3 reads CASSQDRFPGGGYTF. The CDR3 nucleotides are TGCGCCAGCAGCCAAGATCGGTTTCCCGGGGGAGGCTACACCTTC.

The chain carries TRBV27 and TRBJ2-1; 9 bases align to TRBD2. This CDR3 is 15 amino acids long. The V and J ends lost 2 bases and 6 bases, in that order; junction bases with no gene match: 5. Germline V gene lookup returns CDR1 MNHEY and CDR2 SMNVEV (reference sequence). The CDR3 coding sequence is TGTGCCAGCAGTTTAATCCAGCGGGGGGTCAATGAGCAGTTCTTC. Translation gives CASSLIQRGVNEQFF.

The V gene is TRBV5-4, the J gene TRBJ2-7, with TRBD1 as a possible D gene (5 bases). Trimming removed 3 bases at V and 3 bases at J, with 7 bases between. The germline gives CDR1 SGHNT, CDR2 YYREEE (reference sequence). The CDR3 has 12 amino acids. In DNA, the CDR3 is TGTGCCAGCAGCTCGGACAACTACGAGCAGTACTTC. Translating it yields CASSSDNYEQYF.

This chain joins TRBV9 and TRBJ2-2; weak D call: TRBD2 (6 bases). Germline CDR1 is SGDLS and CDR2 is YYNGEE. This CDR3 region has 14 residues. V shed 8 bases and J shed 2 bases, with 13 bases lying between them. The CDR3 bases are TGTGCCAGTAGACTAGGGCCAAACACCGGGGAGCTGTTTTTT. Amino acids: CASRLGPNTGELFF.

CDR3 DNA: TGTGCCAGCAGCTTAGGCGGGGGATCGGTTGATGGCTACACCTTC. Its protein is CASSLGGGSVDGYTF. V and J are TRBV11-2 and TRBJ1-2, with D tentatively TRBD1 (5 bases). The CDR3 has 15 amino acids. Trimming took off 1 base at V and 6 bases at J, with 15 bases between the two ends. Germline assignment: CDR1 SGHAT and CDR2 FQNNGV.

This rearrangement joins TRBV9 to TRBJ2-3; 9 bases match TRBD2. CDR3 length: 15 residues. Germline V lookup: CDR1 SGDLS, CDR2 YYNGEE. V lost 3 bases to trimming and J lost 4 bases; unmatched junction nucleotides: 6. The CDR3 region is CASSARGGASDTQYF. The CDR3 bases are TGTGCCAGCAGCGCCCGCGGGGGGGCCTCAGATACGCAGTATTTT.

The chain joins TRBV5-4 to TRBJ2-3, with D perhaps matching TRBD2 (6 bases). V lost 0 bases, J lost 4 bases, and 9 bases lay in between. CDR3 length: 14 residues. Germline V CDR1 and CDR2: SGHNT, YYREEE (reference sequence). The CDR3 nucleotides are TGTGCCAGCAGCTTGGCGGGGGTCTCAGATACGCAGTATTTT. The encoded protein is CASSLAGVSDTQYF.

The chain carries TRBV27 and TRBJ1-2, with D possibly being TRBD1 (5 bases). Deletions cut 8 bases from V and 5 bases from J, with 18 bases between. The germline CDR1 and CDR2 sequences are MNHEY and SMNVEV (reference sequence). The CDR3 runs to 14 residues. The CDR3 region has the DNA TGTGCCAGCGGCCCCTCGGGGGTGTGGTATGGCTACACCTTC. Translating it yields CASGPSGVWYGYTF.

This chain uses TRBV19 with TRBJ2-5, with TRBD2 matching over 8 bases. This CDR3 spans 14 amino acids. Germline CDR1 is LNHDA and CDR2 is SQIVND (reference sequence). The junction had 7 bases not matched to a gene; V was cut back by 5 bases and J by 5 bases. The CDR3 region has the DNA TGTGCCAGTAGTCTCCGGACTAGCAGGGAGACCCAGTACTTC. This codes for CASSLRTSRETQYF.

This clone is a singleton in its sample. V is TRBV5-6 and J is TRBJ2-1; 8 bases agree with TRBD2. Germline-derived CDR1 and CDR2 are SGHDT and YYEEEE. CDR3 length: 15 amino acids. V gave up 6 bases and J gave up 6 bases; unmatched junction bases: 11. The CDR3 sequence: CASIGRGGTGNEQFF. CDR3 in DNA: TGTGCCAGCATTGGACGGGGGGGAACAGGCAATGAGCAGTTCTTC.

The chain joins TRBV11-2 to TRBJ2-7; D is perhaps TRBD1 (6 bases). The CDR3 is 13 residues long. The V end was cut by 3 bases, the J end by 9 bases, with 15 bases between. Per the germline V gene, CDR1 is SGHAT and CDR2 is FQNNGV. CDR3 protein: CASSFQGSRGQYF. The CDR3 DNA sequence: TGTGCCAGCAGCTTTCAGGGGTCCCGGGGGCAGTACTTC. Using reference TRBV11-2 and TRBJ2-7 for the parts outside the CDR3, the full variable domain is EAGVAQSPRYKIIEKRQSVAFWCNPISGHATLYWYQQILGQGPKLLIQFQNNGVVDDSQLPKDRFSAERLKGVDSTLKIQPAKLEDSAVYLCASSFQGSRGQYFGPGTRLTVT.

Written as DNA, the CDR3 is TGTGCCAGCAGTGAATCGAGCTCCTATAATTCACCCCTCCACTTT. Amino acid sequence: CASSESSSYNSPLHF. This chain uses TRBV2 with TRBJ1-6; D is uncertain. The CDR3 runs to 15 residues. Germline CDR1 reads SNHLY; CDR2 reads FYNNEI. Trimming removed 2 bases at V and 0 bases at J, with 5 bases between.

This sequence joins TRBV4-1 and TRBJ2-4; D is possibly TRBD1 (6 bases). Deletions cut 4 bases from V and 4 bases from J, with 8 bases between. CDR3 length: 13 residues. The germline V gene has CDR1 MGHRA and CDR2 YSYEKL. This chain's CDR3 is CASSPGTKNIQYF. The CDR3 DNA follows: TGCGCCAGCAGCCCCGGGACAAAAAACATTCAGTACTTC.

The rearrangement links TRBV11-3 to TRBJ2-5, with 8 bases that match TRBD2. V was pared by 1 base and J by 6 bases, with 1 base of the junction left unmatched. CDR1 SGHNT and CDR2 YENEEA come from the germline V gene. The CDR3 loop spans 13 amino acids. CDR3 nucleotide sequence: TGTGCCAGCAGCTTAGCGGGGGGGCAGACCCAGTACTTC. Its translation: CASSLAGGQTQYF.

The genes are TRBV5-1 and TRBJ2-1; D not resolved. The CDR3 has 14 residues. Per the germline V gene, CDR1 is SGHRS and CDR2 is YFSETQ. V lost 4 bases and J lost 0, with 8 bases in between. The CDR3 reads CASSGISSYNEQFF. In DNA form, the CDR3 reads TGCGCCAGCAGCGGAATAAGCTCCTACAATGAGCAGTTCTTC.

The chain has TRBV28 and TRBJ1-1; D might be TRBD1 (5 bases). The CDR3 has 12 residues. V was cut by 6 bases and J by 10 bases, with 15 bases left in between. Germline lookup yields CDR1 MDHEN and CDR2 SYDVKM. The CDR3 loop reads CASRPTWGGAFF. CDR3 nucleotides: TGTGCCAGCAGGCCAACTTGGGGCGGAGCTTTCTTT. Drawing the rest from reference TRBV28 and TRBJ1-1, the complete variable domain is DVKVTQSSRYLVKRTGEKVFLECVQDMDHENMFWYRQDPGLGLRLIYFSYDVKMKEKGDIPEGYSVSREKKERFSLILESASTNQTSMYLCASRPTWGGAFFGQGTRLTVV.

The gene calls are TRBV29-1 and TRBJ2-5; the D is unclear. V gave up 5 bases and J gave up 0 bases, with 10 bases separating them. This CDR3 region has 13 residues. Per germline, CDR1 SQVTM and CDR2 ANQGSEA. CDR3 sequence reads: CSVTAVYQETQYF. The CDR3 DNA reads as TGCAGCGTTACGGCGGTGTACCAAGAGACCCAGTACTTC.

The CDR3, as DNA: TGTGCCAGCAGCTTGGCGCGAGAATACGAGCAGTACTTC. Protein: CASSLAREYEQYF. The chain is built from TRBV7-9 and TRBJ2-7; D not certain. This CDR3 spans 13 amino acids. Trimming cost V 3 bases and J 4 bases, with 10 bases left between them. Germline CDR1 is SEHNR and CDR2 is FQNEAQ (reference sequence).

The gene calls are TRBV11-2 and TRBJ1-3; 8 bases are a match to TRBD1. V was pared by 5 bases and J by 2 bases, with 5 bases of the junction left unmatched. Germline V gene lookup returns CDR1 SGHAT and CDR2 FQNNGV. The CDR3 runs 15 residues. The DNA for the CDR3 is TGTGCCAGCAGCCCCGGACAGGGAACTGGAAACACCATATATTTT. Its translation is CASSPGQGTGNTIYF.

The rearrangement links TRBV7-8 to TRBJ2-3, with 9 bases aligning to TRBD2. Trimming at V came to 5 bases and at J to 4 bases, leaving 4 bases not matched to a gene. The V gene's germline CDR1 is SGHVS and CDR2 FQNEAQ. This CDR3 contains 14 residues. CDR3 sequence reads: CASSVGTSPDTQYF. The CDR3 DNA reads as TGTGCCAGCAGCGTCGGGACTAGCCCAGATACGCAGTATTTT.

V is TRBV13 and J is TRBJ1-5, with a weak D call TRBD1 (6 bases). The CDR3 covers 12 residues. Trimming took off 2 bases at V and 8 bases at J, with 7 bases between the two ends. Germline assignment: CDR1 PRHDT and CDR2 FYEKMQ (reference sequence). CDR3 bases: TGTGCCAGCAGCTTAAGGGGGGAGCCCCAGCATTTT. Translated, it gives CASSLRGEPQHF.

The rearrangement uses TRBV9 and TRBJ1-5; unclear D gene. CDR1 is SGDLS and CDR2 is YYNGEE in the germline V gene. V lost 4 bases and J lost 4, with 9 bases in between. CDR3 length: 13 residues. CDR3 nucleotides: TGTGCCAGCAGCCCGACGGGGAATCAGCCCCAGCATTTT. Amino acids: CASSPTGNQPQHF. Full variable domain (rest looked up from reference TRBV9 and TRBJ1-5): DSGVTQTPKHLITATGQRVTLRCSPRSGDLSVYWYQQSLDQGLQFLIQYYNGEERAKGNILERFSAQQFPDLHSELNLSSLELGDSALYFCASSPTGNQPQHFGDGTRLSIL.